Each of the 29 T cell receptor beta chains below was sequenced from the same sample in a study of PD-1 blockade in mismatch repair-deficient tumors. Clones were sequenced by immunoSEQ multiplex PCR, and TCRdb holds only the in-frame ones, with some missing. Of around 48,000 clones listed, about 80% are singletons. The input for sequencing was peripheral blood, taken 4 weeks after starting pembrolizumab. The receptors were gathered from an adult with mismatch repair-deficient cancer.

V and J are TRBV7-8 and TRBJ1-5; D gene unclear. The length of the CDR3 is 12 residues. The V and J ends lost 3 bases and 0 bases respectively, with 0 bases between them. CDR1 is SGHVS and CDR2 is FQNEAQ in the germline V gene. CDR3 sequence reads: CASSFSNQPQHF. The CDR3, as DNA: TGTGCCAGCAGCTTTAGCAATCAGCCCCAGCATTTT. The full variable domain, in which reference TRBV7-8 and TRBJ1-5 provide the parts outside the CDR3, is GAGVSQSPRYKVAKRGQDVALRCDPISGHVSLFWYQQALGQGPEFLTYFQNEAQLDKSGLPSDRFFAERPEGSVSTLKIQRTQQEDSAVYLCASSFSNQPQHFGDGTRLSIL.

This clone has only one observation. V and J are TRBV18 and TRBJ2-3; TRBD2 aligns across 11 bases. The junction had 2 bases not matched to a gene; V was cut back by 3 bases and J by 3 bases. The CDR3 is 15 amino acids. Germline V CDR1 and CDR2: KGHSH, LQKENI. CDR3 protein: CASSPTSGETDTQYF. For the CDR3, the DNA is TGTGCCAGCTCACCGACTAGCGGGGAAACAGATACGCAGTATTTT.

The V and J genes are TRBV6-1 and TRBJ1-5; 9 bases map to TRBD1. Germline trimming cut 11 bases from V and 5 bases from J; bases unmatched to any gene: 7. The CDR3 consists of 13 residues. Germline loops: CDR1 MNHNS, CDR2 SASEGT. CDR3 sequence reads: CAVGTGPDQPQHF. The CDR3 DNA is TGTGCCGTTGGGACAGGGCCCGATCAGCCCCAGCATTTT.

CDR3 nucleotide sequence: TGTGCCAGCAGCTTATTTAGGGGAGGCAATCAGCCCCAGCATTTT. Translated, it gives CASSLFRGGNQPQHF. The chain uses TRBV7-9 and TRBJ1-5; tentative D call: TRBD1 (5 bases). Germline loops: CDR1 SEHNR, CDR2 FQNEAQ (reference sequence). The CDR3 is made up of 15 amino acids. Trimming removed 2 bases at V and 2 bases at J, with 10 bases between.

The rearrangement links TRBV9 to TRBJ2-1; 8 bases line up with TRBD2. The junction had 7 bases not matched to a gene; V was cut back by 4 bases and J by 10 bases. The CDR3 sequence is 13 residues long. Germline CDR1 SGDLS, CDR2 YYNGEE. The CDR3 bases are TGTGCCAGCAGCTTAGGACTAGCCGGGGAGCAGTTCTTC. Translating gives CASSLGLAGEQFF.

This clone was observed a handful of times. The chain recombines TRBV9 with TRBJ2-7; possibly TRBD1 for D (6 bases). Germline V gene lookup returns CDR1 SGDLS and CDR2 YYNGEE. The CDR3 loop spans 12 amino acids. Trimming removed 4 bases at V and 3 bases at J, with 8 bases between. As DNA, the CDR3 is TGTGCCAGCAGCTTGACAGGCTACGAGCAGTACTTC. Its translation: CASSLTGYEQYF.

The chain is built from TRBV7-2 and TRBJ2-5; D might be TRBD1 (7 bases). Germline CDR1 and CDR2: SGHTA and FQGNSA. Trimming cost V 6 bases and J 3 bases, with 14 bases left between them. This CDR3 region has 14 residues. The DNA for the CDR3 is TGTGCCAGCAGATCCTCCAGGGGGGAAGAGACCCAGTACTTC. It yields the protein CASRSSRGEETQYF.

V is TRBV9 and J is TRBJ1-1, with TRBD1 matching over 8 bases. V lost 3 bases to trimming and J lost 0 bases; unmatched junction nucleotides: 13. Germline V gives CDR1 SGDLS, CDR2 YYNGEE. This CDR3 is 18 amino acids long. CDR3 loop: CASSDPLRQGKMNTEAFF. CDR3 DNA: TGTGCCAGCAGCGACCCCCTTCGACAGGGGAAAATGAACACTGAAGCTTTCTTT.

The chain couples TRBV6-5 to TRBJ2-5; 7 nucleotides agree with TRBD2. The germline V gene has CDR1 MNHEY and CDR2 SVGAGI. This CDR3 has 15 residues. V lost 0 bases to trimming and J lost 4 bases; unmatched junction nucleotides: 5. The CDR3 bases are TGTGCCAGCAGTTACTCGCCTAGCGGAAGAGAGACCCAGTACTTC. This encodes CASSYSPSGRETQYF.

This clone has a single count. The CDR3 DNA follows: TGCGCCAGCAGCCTCGGACAGGGGGCCTATGGCTACACCTTC. Its translation is CASSLGQGAYGYTF. V and J are TRBV5-1 and TRBJ1-2; 11 bases fit TRBD1. Germline-derived CDR1 and CDR2 are SGHRS and YFSETQ. CDR3 length: 14 amino acids. J gave up 4 bases and V 4 bases, and 3 bases lay outside the gene matches.

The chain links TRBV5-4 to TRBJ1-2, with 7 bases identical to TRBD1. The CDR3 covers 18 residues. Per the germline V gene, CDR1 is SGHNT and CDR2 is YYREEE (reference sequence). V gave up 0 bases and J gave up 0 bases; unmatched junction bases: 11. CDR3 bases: TGTGCCAGCAGCTTGGCCTGGCGGGACAGCTTACCTAACTATGGCTACACCTTC. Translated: CASSLAWRDSLPNYGYTF.

The CDR3 here is CASTPESGGSGYTF. As DNA, the CDR3 is TGTGCCAGCACCCCGGAGTCCGGAGGTAGTGGCTACACCTTC. The gene calls are TRBV2 and TRBJ1-2, with D unclear. Trimming pared 7 bases from V and 7 bases from J, leaving 19 bases between. The CDR3 totals 14 residues. Germline-derived CDR1 and CDR2 are SNHLY and FYNNEI.

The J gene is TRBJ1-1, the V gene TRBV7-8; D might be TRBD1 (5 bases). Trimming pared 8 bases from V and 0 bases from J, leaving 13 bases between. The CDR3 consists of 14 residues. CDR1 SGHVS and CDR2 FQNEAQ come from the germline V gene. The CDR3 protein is CASRPAGVNTEAFF. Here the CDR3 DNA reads TGTGCCAGCCGTCCGGCGGGGGTGAACACTGAAGCTTTCTTT.

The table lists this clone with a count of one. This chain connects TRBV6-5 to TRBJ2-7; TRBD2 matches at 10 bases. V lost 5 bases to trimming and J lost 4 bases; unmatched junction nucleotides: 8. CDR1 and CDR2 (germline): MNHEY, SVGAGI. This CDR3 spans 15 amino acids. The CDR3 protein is CASSRSTSGQYEQYF. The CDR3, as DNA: TGTGCCAGCAGTCGCTCGACTAGCGGGCAATACGAGCAGTACTTC.

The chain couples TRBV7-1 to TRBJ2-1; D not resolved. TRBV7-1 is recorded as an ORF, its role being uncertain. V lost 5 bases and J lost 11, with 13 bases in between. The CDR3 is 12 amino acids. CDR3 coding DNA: TGTGCCAGCAGCGAGCACACCGGCCAGCAGTTCTTC. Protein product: CASSEHTGQQFF.

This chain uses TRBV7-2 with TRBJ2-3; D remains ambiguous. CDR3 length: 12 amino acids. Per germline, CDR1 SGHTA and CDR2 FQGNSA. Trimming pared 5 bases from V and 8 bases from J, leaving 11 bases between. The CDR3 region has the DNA TGTGCCAGCAGCGAAAGGGTTGGTACGCAGTATTTT. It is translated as CASSERVGTQYF.

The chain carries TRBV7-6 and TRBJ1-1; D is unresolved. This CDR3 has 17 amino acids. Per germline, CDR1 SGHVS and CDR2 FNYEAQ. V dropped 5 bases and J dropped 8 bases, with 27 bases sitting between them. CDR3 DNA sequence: TGTGCCAGCAGCCCGAAGCCCGGGGATGGACGGCTGGGAGAAGCTTTCTTT. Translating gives CASSPKPGDGRLGEAFF.

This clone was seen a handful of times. The CDR3, as DNA: TGTGCCAGCAGTGAAGCAGGCGATAACACTGAAGCTTTCTTT. Translated, it gives CASSEAGDNTEAFF. The chain is built from TRBV6-1 and TRBJ1-1; D gene uncertain. The V gene's germline CDR1 is MNHNS and CDR2 SASEGT. The ends were cut back, 0 bases at V and 2 bases at J, with 7 bases in the middle. The CDR3 has 14 amino acids.

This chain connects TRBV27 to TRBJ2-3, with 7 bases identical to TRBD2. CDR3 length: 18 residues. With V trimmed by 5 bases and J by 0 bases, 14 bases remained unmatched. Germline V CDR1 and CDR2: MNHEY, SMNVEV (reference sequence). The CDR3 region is CASSALSGLPWSTDTQYF. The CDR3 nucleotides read TGTGCCAGCAGTGCCCTATCGGGACTACCGTGGAGCACAGATACGCAGTATTTT.

The CDR3 is CASSQGTSGREQYF. The CDR3 region has the DNA TGTGCCAGCAGCCAAGGGACTAGCGGGAGGGAGCAGTACTTC. The J gene is TRBJ2-7, the V gene TRBV7-2, with 15 bases fitting TRBD2. The CDR3 runs 14 residues. Trimming cost V 5 bases and J 7 bases; bases outside gene matches: 3. Germline V CDR1 and CDR2: SGHTA, FQGNSA.

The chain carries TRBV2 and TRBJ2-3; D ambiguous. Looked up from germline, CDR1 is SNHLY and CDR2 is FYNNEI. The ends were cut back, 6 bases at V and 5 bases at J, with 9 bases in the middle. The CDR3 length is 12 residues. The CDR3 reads CASRFEIDTQYF. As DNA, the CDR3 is TGTGCCAGCAGATTTGAGATAGATACGCAGTATTTT. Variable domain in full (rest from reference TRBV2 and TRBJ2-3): EPEVTQTPSHQVTQMGQEVILRCVPISNHLYFYWYRQILGQKVEFLVSFYNNEISEKSEIFDDQFSVERPDGSNFTLKIRSTKLEDSAMYFCASRFEIDTQYFGPGTRLTVL.

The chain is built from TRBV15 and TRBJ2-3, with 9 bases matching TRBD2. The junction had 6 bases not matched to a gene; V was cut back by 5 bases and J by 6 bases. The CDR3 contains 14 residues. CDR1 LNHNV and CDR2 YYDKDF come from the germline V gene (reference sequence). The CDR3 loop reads CATSLRAGGDTQYF. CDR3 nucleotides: TGTGCCACCAGCCTTAGGGCGGGAGGGGATACGCAGTATTTT.

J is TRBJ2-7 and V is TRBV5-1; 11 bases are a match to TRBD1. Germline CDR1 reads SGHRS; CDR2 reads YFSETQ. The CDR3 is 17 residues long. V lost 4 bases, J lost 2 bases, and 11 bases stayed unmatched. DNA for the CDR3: TGCGCCAGCAGCGCCCGGGACAGGGGGGCCTTTACCTACGAGCAGTACTTC. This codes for CASSARDRGAFTYEQYF.

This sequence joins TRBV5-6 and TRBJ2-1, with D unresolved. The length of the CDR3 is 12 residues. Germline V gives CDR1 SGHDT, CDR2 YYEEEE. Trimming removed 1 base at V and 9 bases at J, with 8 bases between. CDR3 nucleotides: TGTGCCAGCAGCTTGACGGCTGCTGAGCAGTTCTTC. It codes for CASSLTAAEQFF.

The CDR3 protein is CAWSGGRPNEKLFF. CDR3 DNA sequence: TGTGCCTGGAGTGGGGGGCGCCCTAATGAAAAACTGTTTTTT. The chain has TRBV30 and TRBJ1-4, with D possibly being TRBD1 (6 bases). The CDR3 contains 14 residues. From germline, CDR1 is GTSNPN and CDR2 SVGIG (reference sequence). V was shortened by 1 base and J by 3 bases, with 9 bases between the two germline ends.

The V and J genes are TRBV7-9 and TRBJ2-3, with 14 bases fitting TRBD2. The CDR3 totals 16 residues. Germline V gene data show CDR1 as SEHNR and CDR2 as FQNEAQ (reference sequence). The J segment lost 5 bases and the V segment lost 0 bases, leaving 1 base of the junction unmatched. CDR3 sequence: CASSLAGLAGVDTQYF. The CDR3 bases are TGTGCCAGCAGCTTAGCGGGACTAGCGGGAGTAGATACGCAGTATTTT.

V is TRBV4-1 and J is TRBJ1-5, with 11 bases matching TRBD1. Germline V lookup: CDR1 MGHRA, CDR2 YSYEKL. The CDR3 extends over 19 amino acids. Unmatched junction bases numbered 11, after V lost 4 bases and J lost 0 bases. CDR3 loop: CASSRTGTGGETSNQPQHF. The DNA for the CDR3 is TGCGCCAGCAGCCGTACCGGGACAGGGGGAGAAACTAGCAATCAGCCCCAGCATTTT.

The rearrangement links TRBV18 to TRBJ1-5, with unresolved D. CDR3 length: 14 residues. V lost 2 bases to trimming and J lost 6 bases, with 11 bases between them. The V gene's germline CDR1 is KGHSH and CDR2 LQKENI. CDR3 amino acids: CASSPEPWGQPQHF. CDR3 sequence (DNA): TGTGCCAGCTCACCAGAGCCCTGGGGTCAGCCCCAGCATTTT.

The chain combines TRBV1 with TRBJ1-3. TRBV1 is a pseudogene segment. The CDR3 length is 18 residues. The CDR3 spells CTSSRYMGTSTSGNTIYF. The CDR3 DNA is TGCACCAGCAGCCGATATATGGGGACTAGTACCTCTGGAAACACCATATATTTT.